Shown below are 29 T cell receptor beta chains from a single sample sequenced in a study of blood T cell repertoires in COVID-19. The repertoire was sequenced with immunoSEQ multiplex PCR; TCRdb's copy has only in-frame clones and lacks some. The table lists approximately 430,000 clones, just over 85% of them singletons. Sequencing was performed on peripheral blood. The receptors derive from a woman aged 25-40 years with active or convalescent COVID-19.

The chain uses TRBV14 and TRBJ2-3; 7 nucleotides match TRBD1. The CDR3 is 13 amino acids. V shed 5 bases, J shed 4 bases, and the junction held 3 bases outside the gene matches. Germline loops: CDR1 SGHDN, CDR2 FVKESK. The CDR3 is CASSTGTADTQYF. The DNA for the CDR3 is TGTGCCAGCAGCACCGGGACAGCAGATACGCAGTATTTT.

In this sample, this clone turned up a few times. The chain uses TRBV10-3 and TRBJ1-2; no definite D call. Germline lookup yields CDR1 ENHRY and CDR2 SYGVKD. This CDR3 comprises 16 residues. Trimming pared 3 bases from V and 0 bases from J, leaving 14 bases between. The chain's CDR3 is CAISDLPAGANYGYTF. As DNA, the CDR3 is TGTGCCATCAGTGACCTACCGGCCGGGGCTAACTATGGCTACACCTTC.

The chain joins TRBV6-5 to TRBJ2-2; D remains ambiguous. This CDR3 spans 15 amino acids. The germline V gene has CDR1 MNHEY and CDR2 SVGAGI. V was shortened by 3 bases and J by 1 base, with 9 bases between the two germline ends. The CDR3 is CASSYGRKNTGELFF. The CDR3 DNA follows: TGTGCCAGCAGTTATGGCAGGAAGAACACCGGGGAGCTGTTTTTT.

V gene TRBV6-5 combines with J gene TRBJ2-2, with TRBD1 as a possible D gene (6 bases). V was trimmed by 6 bases and J by 3 bases, leaving 14 bases between them. CDR3 length: 15 amino acids. CDR1 is MNHEY, CDR2 SVGAGI, per germline. The CDR3 here is CASSPGQLHTGELFF. CDR3 coding DNA: TGTGCCAGCAGCCCAGGACAGCTCCACACCGGGGAGCTGTTTTTT.

The chain recombines TRBV18 with TRBJ1-1; 8 bases fit TRBD1. This CDR3 has 13 residues. Unmatched junction bases numbered 4, after V lost 3 bases and J lost 7 bases. Per the germline V gene, CDR1 is KGHSH and CDR2 is LQKENI. Here the CDR3 DNA reads TGTGCCAGCTCACCTCGAGGACAGGGTGAAGCTTTCTTT. Protein product: CASSPRGQGEAFF.

This clone was seen a few times. V gene TRBV3-1 (or the pseudogene TRBV3-2) combines with J gene TRBJ2-5; 7 bases are shared with TRBD2. V trimming: 5 bases; J trimming: 5 bases; junction bases outside the gene matches: 11. The CDR3 covers 15 residues. CDR1 is LGHDT and CDR2 is YNNKEL in the germline V gene (reference sequence). In nucleotides, the CDR3 is TGTGCCAGCAGCAGAGGGCGCGGGAGATGGGAGACCCAGTACTTC. It codes for CASSRGRGRWETQYF.

The chain combines TRBV6-5 with TRBJ2-5; D is perhaps TRBD2 (5 bases). Germline V gene sequence: CDR1 MNHEY, CDR2 SVGAGI. Trimming took off 8 bases at V and 0 bases at J, with 16 bases between the two ends. This CDR3 is 15 amino acids long. The CDR3 loop is CASFTSGRYQETQYF. The CDR3 DNA is TGTGCCAGCTTCACGAGTGGGAGATACCAAGAGACCCAGTACTTC.

The chain couples TRBV7-9 to TRBJ2-1; 7 bases align to TRBD1. The J segment lost 6 bases and the V segment lost 5 bases, leaving 7 bases of the junction unmatched. The CDR3 contains 14 residues. CDR1 is SEHNR and CDR2 is FQNEAQ in the germline V gene (reference sequence). This CDR3 is CASSLGGRTNEQFF. The CDR3 region has the DNA TGTGCCAGCAGCCTAGGGGGCAGGACCAATGAGCAGTTCTTC.

In DNA, the CDR3 is TGTGCCAGCAGCCGCACGGGGGGCACAGATACGCAGTATTTT. Its protein product is CASSRTGGTDTQYF. The rearrangement joins TRBV5-4 to TRBJ2-3, with a tentative D call TRBD2 (6 bases). V was cut by 4 bases and J by 1 base, with 10 bases left in between. CDR3 size: 14 residues. The germline V gene encodes CDR1 SGHNT and CDR2 YYREEE (reference sequence).

The chain couples TRBV28 to TRBJ1-2; 10 bases line up with TRBD1. The CDR3 covers 14 residues. Trimming removed 2 bases from V and 6 bases from J; junction bases left unmatched: 3. CDR1 and CDR2 from the germline V gene are MDHEN and SYDVKM. CDR3 DNA sequence: TGTGCCAGCAGTTTAGGGGGACAGGGGAATGGCTACACCTTC. This sequence encodes CASSLGGQGNGYTF.

J is TRBJ2-3 and V is TRBV4-1; 15 bases are a match to TRBD2. From germline, CDR1 is MGHRA and CDR2 YSYEKL. The CDR3 loop spans 19 amino acids. V shed 4 bases, J shed 4 bases, and the junction held 12 bases outside the gene matches. The CDR3 coding sequence is TGCGCCAGCAGCCCCCGGACTAGCGGGAGGGCCGGGTTCTCAGATACGCAGTATTTT. Translation: CASSPRTSGRAGFSDTQYF.

The table lists this clone with a few counts. This chain connects TRBV6-4 to TRBJ1-1; perhaps TRBD1 as D (5 bases). CDR3 size: 13 residues. Looked up from germline, CDR1 is MRHNA and CDR2 is SNTAGT. The ends were cut back, 0 bases at V and 5 bases at J, with 7 bases in the middle. Here the CDR3 reads CASSDSPGTEAFF. Written as DNA, the CDR3 is TGTGCCAGCAGTGACTCGCCAGGGACTGAAGCTTTCTTT.

The chain joins TRBV11-2 to TRBJ2-1; TRBD2 matches at 9 bases. With V trimmed by 0 bases and J by 6 bases, 9 bases remained unmatched. CDR3 length: 17 amino acids. Germline CDR1 reads SGHAT; CDR2 reads FQNNGV. The DNA of the CDR3 is TGTGCCAGCAGCTTAGATGGCAGGCTAGCGGGAATCAATGAGCAGTTCTTC. It translates to CASSLDGRLAGINEQFF.

The J gene is TRBJ1-4, the V gene TRBV24-1, with 8 positions matching TRBD1. Per the germline V gene, CDR1 is KGHDR and CDR2 is SFDVKD. This CDR3 is built from 19 residues. The ends lost 4 bases at V and 4 bases at J; junction bases unmatched: 16. This CDR3 reads CATSDPSRRDRSFNEKLFF. The CDR3 region has the DNA TGTGCCACCAGTGACCCCTCCAGACGGGACAGGAGTTTTAATGAAAAACTGTTTTTT.

The chain uses TRBV29-1 and TRBJ2-5, with 12 bases aligning to TRBD1. This CDR3 has 14 amino acids. CDR1 is SQVTM and CDR2 is ANQGSEA in the germline V gene. The V and J ends lost 6 bases and 5 bases, in that order; junction bases with no gene match: 7. CDR3 DNA: TGCAGCGTAATCGGGACAGGGGGCGGGGAGACCCAGTACTTC. This codes for CSVIGTGGGETQYF.

About this clone: The junction and the germline gene differ at one end; a read error may be behind it. The gene calls are TRBV6-7 and TRBJ2-5; D is possibly TRBD1 (6 bases). TRBV6-7 is designated an ORF whose function remains uncertain. The CDR3 runs to 15 residues. The CDR3 here is CASSNSGAGKETQYF. As DNA, the CDR3 is TGTGCCAGCAGTAACTCAGGGGCAGGAAAAGAGACCCAGTACTTC.

The table lists this clone with a count of one. The genes are TRBV7-8 and TRBJ2-5, with TRBD1 matching over 9 bases. Germline V lookup: CDR1 SGHVS, CDR2 FQNEAQ. V gave up 5 bases and J gave up 4 bases; unmatched junction bases: 8. This CDR3 has 15 amino acids. The CDR3: CASSLKTGGRETQYF. In nucleotides, the CDR3 is TGTGCCAGCAGCCTAAAGACAGGGGGTAGAGAGACCCAGTACTTC.

This CDR3 reads CASSYNSNQPQHF. CDR3 coding DNA: TGTGCCAGCAGCTACAATAGCAATCAGCCCCAGCATTTT. The chain is built from TRBV7-8 and TRBJ1-5; D is uncertain. CDR1 and CDR2 (germline): SGHVS, FQNEAQ. Between the trimmed V and J ends, which lost 4 bases and 0 bases, there was a span of 4 bases. This CDR3 spans 13 amino acids.

This sequence joins TRBV29-1 and TRBJ1-2; D is perhaps TRBD1 (5 bases). CDR1 and CDR2 from the germline V gene are SQVTM and ANQGSEA. The CDR3 totals 11 residues. Trimming removed 6 bases at V and 3 bases at J, with 8 bases between. The chain's CDR3 is CSVLGDYGYTF. The CDR3 coding sequence is TGCAGCGTCCTAGGGGACTATGGCTACACCTTC.

The rearrangement links TRBV5-6 to TRBJ1-5; the D gene is possibly TRBD1 (5 bases). Germline loops: CDR1 SGHDT, CDR2 YYEEEE. The germline V and J ends were trimmed by 1 base and 4 bases, with 12 bases remaining between them. This CDR3 region has 15 residues. The CDR3 region has the DNA TGTGCCAGCAGCTTGTTGAGGGGAGGGAATCAGCCCCAGCATTTT. Translating gives CASSLLRGGNQPQHF.

The chain employs TRBV7-9 and TRBJ2-1, with 9 bases aligning to TRBD2. This CDR3 is built from 18 residues. Losses at the gene ends were 1 base for V and 3 bases for J; bases not matched to a gene: 10. CDR1 is SEHNR, CDR2 FQNEAQ, per germline (reference sequence). In DNA, the CDR3 is TGTGCCAGCAGCTTAGGGGCTCTGGCTAGCGGGGACTACAATGAGCAGTTCTTC. This encodes CASSLGALASGDYNEQFF.

The CDR3 coding sequence is TGTGCCAGCAGAGAGATAGCGGGAACCTACGAGCAGTACTTC. This codes for CASREIAGTYEQYF. The J gene is TRBJ2-7, the V gene TRBV6-5; 8 nucleotides line up with TRBD2. The V gene's germline CDR1 is MNHEY and CDR2 SVGAGI. J lost 2 bases, V lost 6 bases, and 6 bases had no gene match. This CDR3 is built from 14 residues.

This rearrangement joins TRBV2 to TRBJ1-2; a possible D gene is TRBD1 (6 bases). The CDR3 sequence is 15 residues long. Germline V gives CDR1 SNHLY, CDR2 FYNNEI. Trimming shortened V by 5 bases and J by 1 base, and 14 bases separated the two germline ends. The CDR3 reads CASSPRQAGNYGYTF. DNA for the CDR3: TGTGCCAGCAGTCCTAGACAGGCCGGTAACTATGGCTACACCTTC.

This clone was picked up a small number of times. V and J are TRBV9 and TRBJ1-1, with D possibly TRBD1 on 5 matching bases. V was trimmed by 0 bases and J by 5 bases, leaving 14 bases between them. CDR3 length equals 15 residues. Per germline, CDR1 SGDLS and CDR2 YYNGEE. CDR3 DNA sequence: TGTGCCAGCAGCGTAGCCGACCCGGGGGGGACTGAAGCTTTCTTT. This encodes CASSVADPGGTEAFF.

The chain recombines TRBV6-5 with TRBJ1-3; no firm D call. Trimming pared 10 bases from V and 0 bases from J, leaving 16 bases between. Germline V gene sequence: CDR1 MNHEY, CDR2 SVGAGI. This CDR3 is built from 15 residues. Here the CDR3 reads CATQVQELSGNTIYF. The CDR3 DNA is TGTGCCACCCAGGTCCAAGAGCTCTCTGGAAACACCATATATTTT.

This chain uses TRBV21-1 with TRBJ2-4; the D segment call TRBD2 is taken from the table without a DNA check. TRBV21-1 is recorded as a pseudogene. The CDR3 extends over 17 amino acids. CDR3 DNA: TGTGCCAGCAGCAAAATTTTTCTAGCGGGGGGGCTTGACATTCAGTACTTC. Its protein is CASSKIFLAGGLDIQYF.

This chain connects TRBV5-4 to TRBJ2-7, with 7 positions matching TRBD1. Germline V gene lookup returns CDR1 SGHNT and CDR2 YYREEE (reference sequence). V shed 2 bases and J 2 bases; nucleotides not matched to a gene: 4. The CDR3 consists of 14 residues. CDR3 nucleotides: TGTGCCAGCAGCTTTACGGGACAGACCTACGAGCAGTACTTC. Residues: CASSFTGQTYEQYF.

The CDR3 region is CASSPGQGLEQYF. The CDR3, as DNA: TGTGCCAGCAGCCCGGGACAGGGACTCGAGCAGTACTTC. The chain couples TRBV3-1 (or the pseudogene TRBV3-2) to TRBJ2-7; 9 bases line up with TRBD1. Germline CDR1 reads LGHDT; CDR2 reads YNNKEL (reference sequence). The CDR3 spans 13 residues. Trimming at V came to 4 bases and at J to 6 bases, leaving 4 bases not matched to a gene.

The chain uses TRBV10-2 and TRBJ2-1, with 9 positions matching TRBD2. The CDR3 is 17 residues long. Germline CDR1 and CDR2: WSHSY and SAAADI. J lost 8 bases, V lost 2 bases, and 13 bases had no gene match. CDR3 in amino acids: CASSEGPSGLASDEQFF. In nucleotides, the CDR3 is TGCGCCAGCAGTGAGGGCCCCTCGGGACTAGCCTCAGATGAGCAGTTCTTC.